Each of the 29 T cell receptor beta chains below was sequenced from the same sample in a study of identical twins. TCRdb ran MiXCR on the 5' RACE reads and lists one entry per CDR3 protein. The sample consists of fewer than 250,000 distinct CDR3 sequences, over 8% of them appearing once. Specimen: memory (CD45RO+) T cells sorted from blood. The source is a woman younger than 30 in good health.

This clonotype was seen at least ten times. This chain joins TRBV5-5 and TRBJ2-5; 8 nucleotides agree with TRBD1. The CDR3 is made up of 14 amino acids. CDR1 SGHKS and CDR2 YYEKEE come from the germline V gene (reference sequence). The junction had 8 bases not matched to a gene; V was cut back by 5 bases and J by 5 bases. The CDR3 DNA sequence: TGTGCCAGCAGTCGGACAGGGATGGTGGAGACCCAGTACTTC. Protein: CASSRTGMVETQYF.

The chain combines TRBV7-2 with TRBJ2-3; D unresolved. Trimming cost V 4 bases and J 6 bases, with 8 bases left between them. Germline CDR1 SGHTA, CDR2 FQGNSA. The CDR3 extends over 12 amino acids. As DNA, the CDR3 is TGTGCCAGCAGCTCACAGTGGGATACGCAGTATTTT. The encoded protein is CASSSQWDTQYF.

This clonotype occurred many times. The rearrangement links TRBV20-1 to TRBJ1-1; D uncertain. The V gene lost 0 bases and the J gene lost 3 bases, with 14 bases spanning the gap. This CDR3 region has 15 residues. In germline, CDR1 is DFQATT, CDR2 SNEGSKA (reference sequence). CDR3 region: CSARDMEGRDTEAFF. In DNA form, the CDR3 reads TGCAGTGCTAGAGATATGGAGGGAAGGGACACTGAAGCTTTCTTT.

The chain uses TRBV7-7 and TRBJ2-5; D may be TRBD1 (6 bases). The V end lost 1 base, the J end lost 7 bases, and 13 bases lay between the germline ends. The CDR3 spans 14 residues. Looked up from germline, CDR1 is SSHAT and CDR2 is FNYEAQ (reference sequence). In DNA, the CDR3 is TGTGCCAGCAGCTTAGGGGGGCCCTCGGGGACCCAGTACTTC. Translating it yields CASSLGGPSGTQYF.

In this sample, this clonotype turned up a few times. The chain carries TRBV7-9 and TRBJ2-5; 7 bases line up with TRBD1. J lost 5 bases, V lost 5 bases, and 17 bases had no gene match. The CDR3 loop spans 17 amino acids. Germline-derived CDR1 and CDR2 are SEHNR and FQNEAQ (reference sequence). The CDR3 here is CASSAPRRRGRRETQYF. The CDR3 nucleotides read TGTGCCAGCAGCGCACCTCGGCGTAGGGGGCGCCGGGAGACCCAGTACTTC.

J is TRBJ2-5 and V is TRBV2; no firm D call. The V end was cut by 2 bases, the J end by 5 bases, with 15 bases between. Germline CDR1 SNHLY, CDR2 FYNNEI. This CDR3 has 15 residues. The CDR3 spells CASSENRVRLETQYF. In DNA form, the CDR3 reads TGTGCCAGCAGTGAAAATAGGGTTCGTTTGGAGACCCAGTACTTC.

V gene TRBV30 combines with J gene TRBJ1-1; D gene unclear. V dropped 4 bases and J dropped 1 base, with 7 bases sitting between them. The CDR3 contains 12 residues. Germline CDR1 GTSNPN, CDR2 SVGIG (reference sequence). The DNA for the CDR3 is TGTGCCTGGACGCAGGAGAACACTGAAGCTTTCTTT. It is translated as CAWTQENTEAFF.

The rearrangement uses TRBV27 and TRBJ2-4; 7 bases match TRBD2. J was trimmed by 6 bases and V by 4 bases; bases with no gene match: 6. Germline assignment: CDR1 MNHEY and CDR2 SMNVEV (reference sequence). The CDR3 spans 14 residues. This chain's CDR3 is CASSWLAASNIQYF. The DNA for the CDR3 is TGTGCCAGCAGTTGGCTAGCGGCTTCAAACATTCAGTACTTC.

This clonotype has a handful of counts. This chain joins TRBV20-1 and TRBJ1-1; possible D gene TRBD1, 5 bases. V lost 7 bases to trimming and J lost 1 base, with 16 bases between them. CDR3 length: 14 residues. Germline V gene data show CDR1 as DFQATT and CDR2 as SNEGSKA (reference sequence). CDR3 amino acids: CSGRGDYRNTEAFF. The CDR3 region has the DNA TGCAGTGGAAGAGGGGATTATAGGAACACTGAAGCTTTCTTT.

This clonotype was seen ten or more times. The rearrangement links TRBV30 to TRBJ1-1, with no clear D. Trimming took off 0 bases at V and 1 base at J, with 6 bases between the two ends. Germline loops: CDR1 GTSNPN, CDR2 SVGIG (reference sequence). The CDR3 spans 13 residues. The CDR3 bases are TGTGCCTGGAGTGTTGGGAAGAACACTGAAGCTTTCTTT. This gives the protein CAWSVGKNTEAFF.

This clonotype was observed a few times. The chain links TRBV11-2 to TRBJ2-2; no definite D call. This CDR3 contains 15 residues. CDR1 and CDR2 (germline): SGHAT, FQNNGV. The V end lost 6 bases, the J end lost 1 base, and 12 bases lay between the germline ends. Written as DNA, the CDR3 is TGTGCCAGCAGGAGAAGCTCGGTGAACACCGGGGAGCTGTTTTTT. Residues: CASRRSSVNTGELFF.

V usage is TRBV11-2 and J usage is TRBJ2-1, with 9 positions matching TRBD1. With 5 bases clipped from V and 7 bases from J, the junction kept 3 bases outside the gene matches. The CDR3 covers 13 residues. Germline V CDR1 and CDR2: SGHAT, FQNNGV. The CDR3 nucleotides are TGTGCCAGCAGCCCCGGGACAGGGAATGAGCAGTTCTTC. Its protein product is CASSPGTGNEQFF.

This clonotype appeared many times. The chain is built from TRBV6-1 and TRBJ2-2; D may correspond to TRBD1 or TRBD2 (5 bases each). With 7 bases removed from V and 6 bases from J, the gap between germline ends came to 18 bases. Germline lookup yields CDR1 MNHNS and CDR2 SASEGT. The CDR3 spans 15 residues. The CDR3, as DNA: TGTGCCAGCATCTTCGGGGCAGGGCAGGCCGGGGAGCTGTTTTTT. Translated: CASIFGAGQAGELFF.

This clonotype was seen only a few times. The genes are TRBV4-3 and TRBJ2-2; D is undetermined. Trimming cost V 0 bases and J 0 bases, with 14 bases left between them. CDR1 and CDR2 (germline): LGHNA, YSLEER. The CDR3 extends over 18 amino acids. The CDR3 loop is CASSQDILSVPNTGELFF. DNA for the CDR3: TGCGCCAGCAGCCAAGATATTTTGAGTGTCCCGAACACCGGGGAGCTGTTTTTT.

This clonotype was observed at least ten times. The chain is built from TRBV5-1 and TRBJ2-3; D remains ambiguous. This CDR3 contains 15 residues. Looked up from germline, CDR1 is SGHRS and CDR2 is YFSETQ. V lost 0 bases to trimming and J lost 3 bases, with 11 bases between them. The CDR3 loop is CASSLGTISTDTQYF. The CDR3, as DNA: TGCGCCAGCAGCTTGGGGACGATCTCAACAGATACGCAGTATTTT.

This clonotype was picked up many times. V usage is TRBV7-3 and J usage is TRBJ2-1; 11 bases map to TRBD1. CDR1 is SGHTA, CDR2 FQGTGA, per germline. This CDR3 comprises 16 residues. Germline trimming cut 1 base from V and 2 bases from J; bases unmatched to any gene: 1. CDR3 protein: CASSLRGQGAYNEQFF. In DNA, the CDR3 is TGTGCCAGCAGCTTAAGGGGACAGGGGGCCTACAATGAGCAGTTCTTC.

The chain joins TRBV5-6 to TRBJ2-7; TRBD1 is a possible D gene (6 bases). CDR1 and CDR2 (germline): SGHDT, YYEEEE. Trimming pared 4 bases from V and 5 bases from J, leaving 7 bases between. The CDR3 is 11 residues long. DNA for the CDR3: TGTGCCAGCAGCAGGACAGACGAGCAGTACTTC. Translated, it gives CASSRTDEQYF.

The CDR3, as DNA: TGTGCCAGCAGCCAAGATTGGGGGGACTATGGCTACACCTTC. Its translation is CASSQDWGDYGYTF. V is TRBV14 and J is TRBJ1-2; perhaps TRBD1 as D (5 bases). Trimming removed 0 bases from V and 3 bases from J, with 8 bases in between. The CDR3 is 14 amino acids. CDR1 is SGHDN, CDR2 FVKESK, per germline. Filled out from reference TRBV14 and TRBJ1-2, the complete variable domain reads EAGVTQFPSHSVIEKGQTVTLRCDPISGHDNLYWYRRVMGKEIKFLLHFVKESKQDESGMPNNRFLAERTGGTYSTLKVQPAELEDSGVYFCASSQDWGDYGYTFGSGTRLTVV.

The chain is built from TRBV2 and TRBJ2-7; D gene unclear. From germline, CDR1 is SNHLY and CDR2 FYNNEI. This CDR3 has 14 amino acids. Trimming shortened V by 8 bases and J by 0 bases, and 14 bases separated the two germline ends. CDR3 DNA: TGTGCCAGCGGGGATCGGGTTAGCTCCTACGAGCAGTACTTC. The encoded protein is CASGDRVSSYEQYF.

This sequence joins TRBV7-3 and TRBJ2-2; D is unclear. V gave up 3 bases and J gave up 1 base, with 9 bases separating them. This CDR3 contains 15 residues. Per the germline V gene, CDR1 is SGHTA and CDR2 is FQGTGA. CDR3 nucleotides: TGTGCCAGCAGCTTGGGCAGGTTGAACACCGGGGAGCTGTTTTTT. As protein: CASSLGRLNTGELFF. The whole variable domain, filled in from reference TRBV7-3 and TRBJ2-2, reads GAGVSQTPSNKVTEKGKYVELRCDPISGHTALYWYRQSLGQGPEFLIYFQGTGAADDSGLPNDRFFAVRPEGSVSTLKIQRTERGDSAVYLCASSLGRLNTGELFFGEGSRLTVL.

This clonotype was seen only a few times. V is TRBV20-1 and J is TRBJ1-5, with TRBD1 as a possible D gene (5 bases). CDR1 DFQATT and CDR2 SNEGSKA come from the germline V gene (reference sequence). The CDR3 loop spans 13 amino acids. Trimming removed 3 bases from V and 6 bases from J, with 12 bases in between. The CDR3 sequence: CSASGDSAQPQHF. In DNA, the CDR3 is TGCAGTGCTAGTGGAGACAGTGCTCAGCCCCAGCATTTT.

This chain uses TRBV3-1 with TRBJ2-2; tentative D call: TRBD2 (6 bases). The CDR3 runs 15 residues. Germline-derived CDR1 and CDR2 are LGHDT and YNNKEL (reference sequence). V dropped 1 base and J dropped 7 bases, with 13 bases sitting between them. In DNA form, the CDR3 reads TGTGCCAGCAGCCAAGGTTCGGGAGTTGTCGGGGAGCTGTTTTTT. This sequence encodes CASSQGSGVVGELFF.

V gene TRBV6-5 combines with J gene TRBJ1-1; the D gene is possibly TRBD1 (5 bases). Germline CDR1 MNHEY, CDR2 SVGAGI. The V and J ends lost 2 bases and 5 bases respectively, with 12 bases between them. CDR3 size: 14 residues. CDR3 protein: CASSYSGGRTEAFF. The CDR3, as DNA: TGTGCCAGCAGTTACAGCGGGGGAAGGACTGAAGCTTTCTTT.

The V gene is TRBV12-3 or TRBV12-4, the J gene TRBJ1-1; maybe TRBD1 (6 bases). The V and J ends lost 5 bases and 8 bases respectively, with 12 bases between them. The CDR3 sequence is 12 residues long. This CDR3 reads CASSTRGAEAFF. CDR3 bases: TGTGCCAGCAGTACCAGGGGCGCCGAAGCTTTCTTT.

This sequence joins TRBV20-1 and TRBJ2-7; 11 bases agree with TRBD1. The CDR3 is made up of 15 amino acids. The V segment lost 6 bases and the J segment 2 bases; nucleotides outside the gene matches: 9. Per germline, CDR1 DFQATT and CDR2 SNEGSKA (reference sequence). CDR3 DNA sequence: TGCAGTGCCTCCCATTGGGACAGGGGGACCTACGAGCAGTACTTC. This codes for CSASHWDRGTYEQYF.

The V call is TRBV9, the J call TRBJ2-7; 10 nucleotides match TRBD2. CDR1 SGDLS and CDR2 YYNGEE come from the germline V gene. V lost 4 bases and J lost 7; bases outside the gene matches: 8. This CDR3 is 14 amino acids long. The CDR3 sequence is CASSSSGGAGEQYF. The DNA for the CDR3 is TGTGCCAGCAGCTCCAGCGGGGGGGCTGGAGAGCAGTACTTC.

This sequence joins TRBV12-3 or TRBV12-4 and TRBJ2-5, with a possible D match to TRBD1 (5 bases). CDR3 size: 13 residues. The V and J ends lost 6 bases and 8 bases respectively, with 16 bases between them. CDR3 loop: CASRTDSASTQYF. CDR3 coding DNA: TGTGCCAGCAGGACAGATTCCGCCAGTACCCAGTACTTC.

This clonotype was seen a handful of times. DNA for the CDR3: TGTGCCAGCAGTCACATTGGGGGTACCTATTTTCGGGATGGCTACACCTTC. This gives the protein CASSHIGGTYFRDGYTF. The chain uses TRBV27 and TRBJ1-2; a weak D match, TRBD1 (5 bases). CDR1 and CDR2 (germline): MNHEY, SMNVEV (reference sequence). V dropped 5 bases and J dropped 6 bases, with 25 bases sitting between them. The CDR3 is 17 residues long.

This clonotype was counted many times. This rearrangement joins TRBV7-3 to TRBJ1-6; a possible D gene is TRBD1 (5 bases). The germline V and J ends were trimmed by 5 bases and 10 bases, with 12 bases remaining between them. The CDR3 has 13 residues. Per germline, CDR1 SGHTA and CDR2 FQGTGA. CDR3: CASSLTEGSPLHF. CDR3 nucleotide sequence: TGTGCCAGCAGCCTGACTGAGGGGTCACCCCTCCACTTT.